This is a list of T cell receptor beta chains from one sample in a study of blood T cell repertoires in COVID-19. The data were produced by immunoSEQ multiplex PCR, yet TCRdb's version contains in-frame clones alone and is incomplete. Of 65,000 to 90,000 clones in the sample, 86% were seen once. Sequencing was performed on peripheral blood. The receptors shown here come from a man aged 50 or older with active COVID-19. Each CDR3 is given with its conserved first and last residue. Each record gives: V gene, clone size, J gene, D gene, CDR3 protein, CDR3 DNA. The D gene is left open where the match is weak. Clone size is shown for a subset of rows, as once, few, many or a class of expanded clone.

TRBV7-6	NA	TRBJ2-7	TRBD1	CASSSQTGGNYEQYF	TGTGCCAGCAGCTCTCAAACAGGGGGGAACTACGAGCAGTACTTC
TRBV18	NA	TRBJ2-7	NA	CASSRGYEQYF	TGTGCCAGCTCCCGAGGCTACGAGCAGTACTTC
TRBV20-1	NA	TRBJ2-7	NA	CSASESRQYF	TGCAGTGCTTCGGAGTCGCGGCAGTACTTC
TRBV2	NA	TRBJ1-2	TRBD1	CASSGQGYGYTF	TGTGCCAGCAGCGGACAGGGCTATGGCTACACCTTC
TRBV28	NA	TRBJ2-6	NA	CAIEGSGANVLTF	TGTGCCATCGAGGGCTCTGGGGCCAACGTCCTGACTTTC
TRBV5-1	NA	TRBJ2-7	TRBD2	CASSGGLADSYEQYF	TGCGCCAGCAGCGGCGGACTAGCCGATTCCTACGAGCAGTACTTC
TRBV2	NA	TRBJ2-7	NA	CASSGQGSGYEQYF	TGTGCCAGCAGTGGTCAGGGTAGTGGGTACGAGCAGTACTTC
TRBV7-3	NA	TRBJ1-4	NA	CASSPTGLGNEKLFF	TGTGCCAGCAGCCCCACGGGGTTGGGAAATGAAAAACTGTTTTTT
TRBV19	NA	TRBJ2-1	TRBD1	CASRKGGPAYNEQFF	TGTGCCAGTAGAAAAGGGGGCCCCGCCTACAATGAGCAGTTCTTC
TRBV29-1	NA	TRBJ2-5	TRBD1	CSARDRVIQETQYF	TGCAGCGCACGGGACAGAGTAATCCAAGAGACCCAGTACTTC
TRBV4-3	NA	TRBJ1-6	TRBD1	CASSQDPRQGDSYNSPLHF	TGCGCCAGCAGCCAAGATCCCCGACAGGGGGACTCCTATAATTCACCCCTCCACTTT
TRBV6-6	many	TRBJ2-7	NA	CASSRGHSYEQYF	TGTGCCAGCAGTCGGGGACACTCCTACGAGCAGTACTTC
TRBV6-5	NA	TRBJ1-1	NA	CASSYLGSTEAFF	TGTGCCAGCAGTTACCTGGGGAGCACTGAAGCTTTCTTT
TRBV6-2/TRBV6-3	once	TRBJ2-6	NA	CASSYDGAGANVLTF	TGTGCCAGCAGTTACGACGGGGCTGGGGCCAACGTCCTGACTTTC
TRBV7-3	NA	TRBJ2-7	TRBD1	CASSPGQGEEQYF	TGTGCCAGCAGCCCAGGACAGGGGGAGGAGCAGTACTTC
TRBV6-5	NA	TRBJ2-7	TRBD1	CASSYGGQGAYEQYF	TGTGCCAGCAGTTACGGCGGACAGGGAGCCTACGAGCAGTACTTC
TRBV5-1	NA	TRBJ1-1	NA	CASSWRENTEAFF	TGCGCCAGCAGCTGGAGGGAGAACACTGAAGCTTTCTTT
TRBV5-4	NA	TRBJ2-1	NA	CASSLVRTSVYNEQFF	TGTGCCAGCAGCTTGGTCCGGACATCGGTTTACAATGAGCAGTTCTTC
TRBV9	few	TRBJ1-5	NA	CASSERGWGNQPQHF	TGTGCCAGCAGCGAGAGGGGGTGGGGCAATCAGCCCCAGCATTTT
TRBV6-6	NA	TRBJ1-1	TRBD1	CASSRQGFEDTEAFF	TGTGCCAGCAGTAGACAGGGGTTCGAAGACACTGAAGCTTTCTTT
TRBV13	NA	TRBJ2-1	NA	CASSPPDGTSHNEQFF	TGTGCCAGCAGCCCCCCGGACGGTACTAGCCACAATGAGCAGTTCTTC
TRBV4-3	NA	TRBJ2-3	NA	CASSQEPGVDTQYF	TGCGCCAGCAGCCAAGAGCCGGGGGTAGATACGCAGTATTTT
TRBV28	NA	TRBJ2-7	TRBD2	CASSVAGGINEQYF	TGTGCCAGCAGCGTAGCGGGAGGGATAAACGAGCAGTACTTC
TRBV6-2/TRBV6-3	NA	TRBJ1-5	NA	CASSYGRGGNQPQHF	TGTGCCAGCAGTTATGGGCGGGGGGGCAATCAGCCCCAGCATTTT
TRBV7-8	once	TRBJ2-2	TRBD1	CASSLVAQGYTGELFF	TGTGCCAGCAGCTTAGTGGCACAGGGGTATACCGGGGAGCTGTTTTTT
TRBV28	NA	TRBJ1-5	NA	CAGGGSQPQHF	TGTGCCGGCGGGGGTAGTCAGCCCCAGCATTTT
TRBV15	NA	TRBJ2-7	TRBD1	CATSRDRGREQYF	TGTGCCACCAGCAGGGACAGGGGGCGCGAGCAGTACTTC
TRBV6-5	NA	TRBJ1-6	NA	CASSYGQSQGSPLHF	TGTGCCAGCAGTTACGGACAGTCGCAAGGATCACCCCTCCACTTT
TRBV6-2/TRBV6-3	NA	TRBJ2-3	NA	CASSPGDFGAQYF	TGTGCCAGCAGTCCCGGGGACTTCGGGGCGCAGTATTTT
TRBV30	NA	TRBJ1-1	NA	CAWSRSGIEAFF	TGTGCCTGGAGTCGCTCAGGAATTGAAGCTTTCTTT
TRBV5-1	NA	TRBJ2-7	TRBD1	CASGTYFGQAYEQYF	TGCGCCAGCGGTACTTACTTCGGACAGGCCTACGAGCAGTACTTC
TRBV5-4	few	TRBJ2-3	NA	CASSLEDSGADTQYF	TGTGCCAGCAGCTTGGAAGATAGTGGTGCAGATACGCAGTATTTT
TRBV4-2	NA	TRBJ2-3	TRBD2	CASSQDLAGGTDTQYF	TGTGCCAGCAGCCAAGATCTAGCGGGGGGGACAGATACGCAGTATTTT
TRBV5-1	NA	TRBJ2-1	NA	CASSLEGSSYNEQFF	TGCGCCAGCAGCTTGGAAGGGAGCTCCTACAATGAGCAGTTCTTC
TRBV28	NA	TRBJ1-1	NA	CASSLWGPTEAFF	TGTGCCAGCAGTTTATGGGGCCCCACTGAAGCTTTCTTT